This note documents a single T cell receptor beta chain sequence. Its specificity is not known. Measured with immunoSEQ multiplex PCR; TCRdb has only the in-frame clones, and not every one. The sample has approximately 180,000 clones; almost 90% are singletons. The data stem from a study of T cell responses to AZD1222 COVID-19 vaccine. Study-level background: Investigators merged groups given second doses at roughly 4 or roughly 12 weeks. Study observations and caveats: AZD1222 recipients seropositive at baseline numbered only six. It was only after the peak T cell response that any repertoires were sampled. Clonal diversity was possibly underestimated, and the donors were mostly white British, with more females.

V shed 0 bases and J shed 3 bases, with 12 bases lying between them. This CDR3 spans 15 amino acids. Germline lookup yields CDR1 SGHRS and CDR2 YFSETQ. This sequence originates from an adult in good health. The rearrangement links TRBV5-1 to TRBJ1-2; tentative D call: TRBD1 (5 bases). This material consisted of peripheral blood, taken on day 0 of AZD1222 vaccination. In nucleotides, the CDR3 is TGCGCCAGCAGCTTGGCCGAGGGGAGCCACTATGGCTACACCTTC. Translated: CASSLAEGSHYGYTF.